The text below deals with one T cell receptor beta chain. This record comes from a study of blood T cell repertoires in COVID-19. V lost 4 bases and J 3 bases, leaving 12 bases between the germline ends. From germline, CDR1 is MNHNY and CDR2 SVGAGI (reference sequence). CDR3 length: 14 amino acids. Clones were sequenced by immunoSEQ multiplex PCR, and TCRdb holds only the in-frame ones, with some missing. This sample has approximately 130,000 clones; 84% occur once, and the top ten carry 13%. The receptor's source is a human donor in a cohort sampled during active COVID-19. Sequencing was performed on peripheral blood. The chain is built from TRBV6-6 and TRBJ1-1, with D possibly matching TRBD1 (6 bases). The CDR3 DNA follows: TGTGCCAGCAGTTTATTATCAGGGGACACTGAAGCTTTCTTT. It translates to CASSLLSGDTEAFF.